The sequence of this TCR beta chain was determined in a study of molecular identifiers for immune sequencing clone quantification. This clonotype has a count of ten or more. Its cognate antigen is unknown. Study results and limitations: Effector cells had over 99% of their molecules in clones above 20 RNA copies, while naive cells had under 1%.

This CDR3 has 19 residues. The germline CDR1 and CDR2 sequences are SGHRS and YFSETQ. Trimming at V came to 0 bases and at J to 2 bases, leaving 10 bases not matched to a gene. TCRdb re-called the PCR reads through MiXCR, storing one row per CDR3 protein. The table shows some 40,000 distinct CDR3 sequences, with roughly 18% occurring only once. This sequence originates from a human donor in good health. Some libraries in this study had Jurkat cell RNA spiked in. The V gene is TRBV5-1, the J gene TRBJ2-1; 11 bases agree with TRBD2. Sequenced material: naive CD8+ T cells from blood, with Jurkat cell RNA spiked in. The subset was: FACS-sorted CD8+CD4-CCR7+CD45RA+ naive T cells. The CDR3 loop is CASSLELAGDPTPYNEQFF. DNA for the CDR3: TGCGCCAGCAGCTTGGAACTAGCGGGAGATCCTACCCCCTACAATGAGCAGTTCTTC.